This T cell receptor (beta chain) was recorded in a study of OX40 agonist ivuxolimab in advanced cancers. Clones were read by immunoSEQ multiplex PCR, and TCRdb kept only the in-frame ones, dropping some. The sample has about 60,000 clones, 90% to 95% seen once. Whole-study results and caveats: Average numbers of expanded clones were greater in CD8+ T cells than in CD4+. CD4+ and CD8+ T cells in blood underwent clonal expansion by week 6 at 0.1 to 3.0 mg/kg.

Excluded were patients having autoimmune disease history or systemic immunosuppression. The study sampled blood at baseline, cycle 4 day 1, and cycle 7 day 1. The CDR3 runs to 13 residues. Per the germline V gene, CDR1 is LNHDA and CDR2 is SQIVND (reference sequence). V lost 5 bases and J 1 base, leaving 9 bases between the germline ends. Details on this clone: Its antigen remains unknown.

The sample was CD4+ or CD8+ T cells sorted from blood, taken in a trial of the OX40 agonist ivuxolimab. The TCR was taken from an adult with an advanced solid tumor such as melanoma, head and neck, liver or kidney cancer. The genes are TRBV19 and TRBJ2-7; D remains ambiguous. CDR3 sequence: CASSPAYSYEQYF. DNA of the CDR3: TGTGCCAGTAGTCCAGCGTATTCCTACGAGCAGTACTTC.